This T cell receptor (beta chain) was sequenced in a study of T cell changes during pregnancy in multiple sclerosis. The assay was immunoSEQ multiplex PCR, and TCRdb's table has in-frame clones only and misses some. Of 65,000 to 90,000 clones in the sample, approximately 92% were seen once. The germline gives CDR1 SGHVS, CDR2 FQNEAQ. CDR3 length equals 16 residues. Trimming at V came to 5 bases and at J to 3 bases, leaving 10 bases not matched to a gene. The TCR sequence derives from a female donor in good health, enrolled as a control in a pregnancy study. The input for sequencing was peripheral blood, taken in the third trimester of pregnancy. The genes are TRBV7-8 and TRBJ1-1; 9 nucleotides line up with TRBD1. CDR3: CASSDLQGAMDTEAFF. CDR3 DNA sequence: TGTGCCAGCAGCGACCTACAGGGGGCGATGGACACTGAAGCTTTCTTT.